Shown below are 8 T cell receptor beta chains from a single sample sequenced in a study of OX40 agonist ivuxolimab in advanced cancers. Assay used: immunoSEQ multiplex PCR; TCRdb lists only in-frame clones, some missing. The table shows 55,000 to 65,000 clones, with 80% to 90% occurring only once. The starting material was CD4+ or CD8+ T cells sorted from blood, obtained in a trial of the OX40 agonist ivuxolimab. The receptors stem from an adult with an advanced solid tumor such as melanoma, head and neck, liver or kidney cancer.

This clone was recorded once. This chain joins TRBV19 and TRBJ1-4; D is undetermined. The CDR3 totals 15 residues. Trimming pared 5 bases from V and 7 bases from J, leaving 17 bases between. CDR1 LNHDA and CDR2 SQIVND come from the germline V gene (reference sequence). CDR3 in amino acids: CASSPTTGWGEKLFF. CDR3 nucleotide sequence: TGTGCCAGTAGTCCCACGACTGGTTGGGGTGAAAAACTGTTTTTT.

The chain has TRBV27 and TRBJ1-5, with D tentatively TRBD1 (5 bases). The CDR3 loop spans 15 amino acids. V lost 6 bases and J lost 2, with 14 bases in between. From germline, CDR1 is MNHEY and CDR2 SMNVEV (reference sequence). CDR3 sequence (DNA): TGTGCCAGCAGGTCCGACAGTTTTGGCAATCAGCCCCAGCATTTT. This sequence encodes CASRSDSFGNQPQHF.

The CDR3 region is CASSLFSGPLSGNEQFF. CDR3 in DNA: TGTGCCAGCAGCTTATTTTCGGGACCTCTTTCTGGCAATGAGCAGTTCTTC. The V and J genes are TRBV7-8 and TRBJ2-1, with D perhaps matching TRBD1 or TRBD2 (5 bases each). The CDR3 sequence is 17 residues long. The V end was cut by 2 bases, the J end by 6 bases, with 20 bases between. Germline CDR1 reads SGHVS; CDR2 reads FQNEAQ.

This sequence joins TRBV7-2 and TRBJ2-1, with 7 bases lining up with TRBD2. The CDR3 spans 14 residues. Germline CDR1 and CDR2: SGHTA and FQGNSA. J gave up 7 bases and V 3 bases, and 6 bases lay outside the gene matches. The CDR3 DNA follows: TGTGCCAGCAGCTTGGACCTAGCGGCTAATGAGCAGTTCTTC. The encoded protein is CASSLDLAANEQFF.

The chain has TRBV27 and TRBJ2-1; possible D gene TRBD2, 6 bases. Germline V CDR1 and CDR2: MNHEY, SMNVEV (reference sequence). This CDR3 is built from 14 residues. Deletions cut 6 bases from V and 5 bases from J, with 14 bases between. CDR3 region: CASSSHGRNNEQFF. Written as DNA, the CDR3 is TGTGCCAGCAGCAGTCACGGGAGAAACAATGAGCAGTTCTTC.

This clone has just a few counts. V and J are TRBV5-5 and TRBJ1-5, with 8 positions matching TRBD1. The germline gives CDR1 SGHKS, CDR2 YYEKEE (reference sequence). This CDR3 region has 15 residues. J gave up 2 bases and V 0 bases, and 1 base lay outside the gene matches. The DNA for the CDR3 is TGTGCCAGCAGCTTGGAGACAGGGGGCAATCAGCCCCAGCATTTT. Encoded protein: CASSLETGGNQPQHF.

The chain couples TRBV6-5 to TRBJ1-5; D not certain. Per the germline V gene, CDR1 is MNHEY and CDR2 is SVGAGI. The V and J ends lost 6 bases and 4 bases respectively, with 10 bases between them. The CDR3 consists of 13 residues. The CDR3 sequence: CASRRQANQPQHF. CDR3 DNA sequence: TGTGCCAGCAGGAGGCAGGCGAATCAGCCCCAGCATTTT.

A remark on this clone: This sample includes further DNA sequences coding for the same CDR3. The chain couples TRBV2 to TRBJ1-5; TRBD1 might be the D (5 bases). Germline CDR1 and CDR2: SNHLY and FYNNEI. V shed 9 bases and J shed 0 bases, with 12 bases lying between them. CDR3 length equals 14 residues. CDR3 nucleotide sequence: TGTGCCAGTACGGACACTTATAGCAATCAGCCCCAGCATTTT. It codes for CASTDTYSNQPQHF. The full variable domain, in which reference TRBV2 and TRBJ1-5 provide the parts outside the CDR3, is EPEVTQTPSHQVTQMGQEVILRCVPISNHLYFYWYRQILGQKVEFLVSFYNNEISEKSEIFDDQFSVERPDGSNFTLKIRSTKLEDSAMYFCASTDTYSNQPQHFGDGTRLSIL.